This TCR beta chain was obtained from a study of T cell responses to AZD1222 COVID-19 vaccine. Broader study findings: Across spike, vaccine-associated CD4 TCRs were found, dominant at 160-218 and 743-854.

In the case of this clone: Its specificity is unknown.

This CDR3 spans 13 amino acids. Between the trimmed V and J ends, which lost 2 bases and 4 bases, there was a span of 6 bases. From germline, CDR1 is SGHAT and CDR2 FQNNGV. Profiled with immunoSEQ multiplex PCR; TCRdb holds only in-frame clones, not every one. This sample yields over 150,000 clones, of which about 90% are seen a single time; less than 4.5% belongs to the top ten. Source: peripheral blood, taken on day 0 of MenACWY control vaccination. This TCR came from an adult in good health. This chain uses TRBV11-2 with TRBJ1-5; no reliable D call. The DNA for the CDR3 is TGTGCCAGCAGCTTATTCCTGAATCAGCCCCAGCATTTT. Translation: CASSLFLNQPQHF.